A single TCR beta chain is shown here with its context. Its specificity is unknown. The data are from a study of Ad26.COV2.S vaccination and SARS-CoV-2 variants. The treatment is: approximately 18 received Ad26.COV2.S at low or high dose, single or two shots; a few received placebo; per-sample allocation not given. Specimens were obtained on day 63 following the first vaccine or placebo injection. Study findings and constraints: Vaccine and placebo groups showed comparable non-spike TCR breadth.

Libraries were prepared by immunoSEQ multiplex PCR; TCRdb keeps only in-frame clonotypes and omits some of them. The sample has 400,000 to 450,000 clones, around 90% seen once. Germline assignment: CDR1 SQVTM and CDR2 ANQGSEA. The CDR3 sequence is 14 residues long. After removal of 5 bases from V and 4 bases from J, the junction contained 7 bases not matched to a gene. This specimen consisted of peripheral blood, obtained in a trial of Ad26.COV2.S vaccine versus placebo. This receptor was obtained from a person between 18 and 60 years old who received the Ad26.COV2.S COVID-19 vaccine or a placebo. The chain recombines TRBV29-1 with TRBJ2-2, with TRBD1 matching 7 bases. The CDR3, as DNA: TGCAGCGTTACCTTGACAGGGTTCACCGGGGAGCTGTTTTTT. This codes for CSVTLTGFTGELFF.